The present TCR beta chain was sequenced within a study of Ad26.COV2.S vaccination and SARS-CoV-2 variants. CDR3 length equals 14 residues. Germline CDR1 is MNHEY and CDR2 is SVGEGT. V lost 6 bases, J lost 5 bases, and 16 bases lay in between. Sequencing was performed with immunoSEQ multiplex PCR; in TCRdb, only in-frame clones are kept and a portion is missing. The sample has 250,000 to 300,000 clones, approximately 87% seen once; the top ten hold approximately 3.4%. Treatment defined: roughly 19 received Ad26.COV2.S at low or high dose, single or two shots; about 5 received placebo; per-sample allocation not given. Samples were taken on day 63 after the first vaccine or placebo injection.

The chain recombines TRBV6-2 or TRBV6-3 with TRBJ2-5; D is undetermined. This clonotype was sampled from a person aged 18-60 years who received the Ad26.COV2.S COVID-19 vaccine or a placebo. The sample in question was peripheral blood, obtained in a trial of Ad26.COV2.S vaccine versus placebo. For the CDR3, the DNA is TGTGCCAGCAGCGCCGGGCCCCTTTGGGAGACCCAGTACTTC. This codes for CASSAGPLWETQYF.